This T cell receptor (beta chain) was captured by sequencing in a study of T cells after yellow fever vaccination. Study at large: Preparation of the low-cell-number fractions used SMART-Seq v4 Ultra Low Input. Findings and limits, study-wide: Most primary-vaccination clones reappeared after the booster (about 97% CD4, approximately 88% CD8). The study noted that FACS-sorted repertoires could contain abundant clonotypes contaminating from the bulk population.

The trim removed 5 bases at V and 1 base at J, leaving 5 bases unmatched. The CDR3 has 14 residues. Germline CDR1 DFQATT, CDR2 SNEGSKA (reference sequence). A universal primer site and UMIs were added as TCR cDNA was made by 5'RACE template switching. One entry per CDR3 protein, called by TCRdb with MiXCR from the 5' RACE reads. The table includes 250,000 to 350,000 distinct CDR3 sequences, under 9% detected once. This clonotype has more than one count but fewer than ten. What it recognizes is unknown. The receptor comes from a man between 18 and 35 years old who received the YFV17D yellow fever vaccine. The sequencing here drew on CD4+ T cells sorted from PBMCs, taken 5 days after the yellow fever booster vaccination. The J gene is TRBJ2-3, the V gene TRBV20-1; 8 bases are shared with TRBD2. The CDR3 loop is CSAVLRGGTDTQYF. The DNA of the CDR3 is TGCAGTGCTGTCTTGCGGGGGGGCACAGATACGCAGTATTTT.